This T cell receptor beta chain was observed in a study of T-cell memory formation after mild COVID-19. Findings of the study overall: Mostly located in CM and EM were contracting CD4+ clones, with contracting CD8+ clones located in EMRA. Clones from the second wave (peaking day 37) had unconfirmed SARS-CoV-2 specificity.

CDR1 is DFQATT, CDR2 SNEGSKA, per germline (reference sequence). V was pared by 3 bases and J by 5 bases, with 10 bases between. The CDR3 contains 12 residues. TCRdb passed the 5' RACE reads through MiXCR, listing each CDR3 protein once. Of about 310,000 distinct CDR3 sequences listed, 19% are singletons. In its sample, this clonotype was seen a few times. Its antigen remains unidentified. The V call is TRBV20-1, the J call TRBJ2-5, with a possible D match to TRBD2 (5 bases). The origin of this receptor is a man younger than 35 who had mild COVID-19 (a few samples of this study predate the infection). Cell type and time point are not known. The sequencing input was PBMCs or a T cell subset sorted from them (not recorded which). CDR3 region: CSARGSGETQYF. The CDR3 DNA sequence: TGCAGTGCTAGGGGGTCGGGGGAGACCCAGTACTTC.